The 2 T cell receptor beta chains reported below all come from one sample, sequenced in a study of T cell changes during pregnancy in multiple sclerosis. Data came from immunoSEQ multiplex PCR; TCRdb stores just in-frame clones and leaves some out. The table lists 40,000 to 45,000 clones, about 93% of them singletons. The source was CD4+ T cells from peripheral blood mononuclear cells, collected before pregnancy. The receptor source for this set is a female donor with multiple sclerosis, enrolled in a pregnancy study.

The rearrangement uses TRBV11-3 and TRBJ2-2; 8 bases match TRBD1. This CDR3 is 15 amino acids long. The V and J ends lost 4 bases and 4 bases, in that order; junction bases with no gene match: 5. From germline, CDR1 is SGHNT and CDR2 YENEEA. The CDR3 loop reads CASSSGQGLTGELFF. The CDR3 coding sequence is TGTGCCAGCAGCTCCGGACAGGGCCTCACCGGGGAGCTGTTTTTT.

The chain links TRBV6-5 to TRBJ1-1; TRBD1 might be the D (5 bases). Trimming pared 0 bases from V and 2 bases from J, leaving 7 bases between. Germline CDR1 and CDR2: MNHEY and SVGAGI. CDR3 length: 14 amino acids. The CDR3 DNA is TGTGCCAGCAGTTACTCGCAGGGTAACACTGAAGCTTTCTTT. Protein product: CASSYSQGNTEAFF.